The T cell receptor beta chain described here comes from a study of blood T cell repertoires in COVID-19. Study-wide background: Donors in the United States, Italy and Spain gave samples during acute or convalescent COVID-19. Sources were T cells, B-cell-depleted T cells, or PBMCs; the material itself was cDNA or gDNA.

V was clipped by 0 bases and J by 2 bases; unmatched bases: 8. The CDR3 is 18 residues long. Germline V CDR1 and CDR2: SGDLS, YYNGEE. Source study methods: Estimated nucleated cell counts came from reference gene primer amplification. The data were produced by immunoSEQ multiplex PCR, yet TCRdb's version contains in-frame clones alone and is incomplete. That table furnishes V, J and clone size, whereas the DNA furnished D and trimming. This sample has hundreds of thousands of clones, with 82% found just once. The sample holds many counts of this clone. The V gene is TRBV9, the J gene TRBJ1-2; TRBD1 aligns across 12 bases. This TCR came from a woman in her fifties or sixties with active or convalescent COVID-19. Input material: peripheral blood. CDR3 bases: TGTGCCAGCAGCGTAGCTCCGGGACAGGGGGCGATCAACTATGGCTACACCTTC. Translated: CASSVAPGQGAINYGYTF.